This TCR beta chain was sequenced during a study of cytomegalovirus exposure and HLA in healthy donors. Points from the study as a whole: TCR beta V- and J-gene trimming was later associated with a missense DCLRE1C variant.

The CDR3 spans 15 residues, counting both ends. CDR1 is SGHRS, CDR2 YFSETQ, per germline. With respect to this clone: Its target is not known. The DNA is omitted, as the CDR3 cannot be located on it reliably, and the CDR3 follows TCRdb's listing.

The PCR had 60 Vbeta and 13 Jbeta primers. This table comes from immunoSEQ multiplex PCR, and its TCRdb copy is limited to in-frame clones, with some not included. Of about 130,000 clones listed, about 80% were seen once; the top ten hold 2.5% to 3%. The chain links TRBV5-1 to TRBJ1-5; TRBD1 reflects the table's D call only, with no check against the DNA. The source material was PBMCs. This TCR was sampled from a man in his thirties or forties in good health and CMV-seronegative. CDR3 sequence: CASSLVGGGNQPQNF.